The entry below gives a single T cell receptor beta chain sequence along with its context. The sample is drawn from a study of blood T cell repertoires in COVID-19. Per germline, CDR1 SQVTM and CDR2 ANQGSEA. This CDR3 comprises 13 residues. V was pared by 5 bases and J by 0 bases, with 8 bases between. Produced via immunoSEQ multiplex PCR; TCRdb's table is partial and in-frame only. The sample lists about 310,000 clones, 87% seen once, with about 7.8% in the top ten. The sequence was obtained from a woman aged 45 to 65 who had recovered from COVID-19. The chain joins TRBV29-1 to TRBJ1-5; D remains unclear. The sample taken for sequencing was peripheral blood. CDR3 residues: CSVRTNSNQPQHF. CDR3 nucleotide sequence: TGCAGCGTTAGGACTAATAGCAATCAGCCCCAGCATTTT.